Following are 2 T cell receptor beta chains from one sample sequenced in a study of T cells after yellow fever vaccination. TCRdb reanalysed the 5' RACE reads using MiXCR and keeps one entry per CDR3 protein. The data contain 180,000 or so distinct CDR3 sequences, 9.5% to 12% of them singletons. The sequencing used CD8+ T cells sorted from PBMCs, collected 15 days after the yellow fever booster vaccination. The receptors come from a young man who received the YFV17D yellow fever vaccine.

Only a few counts were recorded for this clonotype. This rearrangement joins TRBV12-3 or TRBV12-4 to TRBJ1-2, with a possible D match to TRBD1 (5 bases). Trimming removed 6 bases from V and 6 bases from J, with 20 bases in between. This CDR3 region has 15 residues. The CDR3 reads CASSFITTGTDGYTF. The CDR3 DNA sequence: TGTGCCAGCAGCTTCATAACGACCGGGACCGATGGCTACACCTTC.

This clonotype was counted only a few times. The V call is TRBV7-3, the J call TRBJ2-1; 9 nucleotides line up with TRBD1. Germline lookup yields CDR1 SGHTA and CDR2 FQGTGA. V shed 4 bases, J shed 16 bases, and the junction held 5 bases outside the gene matches. The CDR3 covers 11 residues. CDR3 in amino acids: CASSSGTGKFF. The CDR3 nucleotides read TGTGCCAGCAGCTCCGGGACAGGGAAATTCTTC.